This T cell receptor beta chain was captured in a study of T cell changes during pregnancy in multiple sclerosis. Assay: immunoSEQ multiplex PCR; the TCRdb copy retains only in-frame clones and omits some. The sample lists around 88,000 clones; around 92% were seen once. Germline V CDR1 and CDR2: SGHTA, FQGNSA. This CDR3 comprises 15 residues. Trimming at V came to 5 bases and at J to 7 bases, leaving 7 bases not matched to a gene. The receptor comes from a female donor with multiple sclerosis, enrolled in a pregnancy study. The chain joins TRBV7-2 to TRBJ1-5; 11 bases fit TRBD1. Sequenced here: peripheral blood, sampled in the first trimester of pregnancy. The CDR3 nucleotides are TGTGCCAGCAGCCTGGGGACAGGGGGTATGCAGCCCCAGCATTTT. It codes for CASSLGTGGMQPQHF. Filled out from reference TRBV7-2 and TRBJ1-5, the complete variable domain reads GAGVSQSPSNKVTEKGKDVELRCDPISGHTALYWYRQSLGQGLEFLIYFQGNSAPDKSGLPSDRFSAERTGGSVSTLTIQRTQQEDSAVYLCASSLGTGGMQPQHFGDGTRLSIL.